This T cell receptor (beta chain) derives from a study of T-cell memory formation after mild COVID-19. The germline V and J ends were trimmed by 4 bases and 2 bases, with 15 bases remaining between them. CDR1 LGHNA and CDR2 YNFKEQ come from the germline V gene. CDR3 size: 16 residues. MiXCR was run by TCRdb on the 5' RACE reads, yielding one entry per CDR3 protein. In the table there are roughly 400,000 distinct CDR3 sequences, approximately 25% of which are singletons. Notes on this clonotype: Its antigen is not identified.

General study results and limits: A subset of responding clones appeared in pre-infection memory, suggesting cross-reactive memory joined.

The V call is TRBV4-2, the J call TRBJ1-5; TRBD1 is a possible D gene (5 bases). Sequencing was carried out using PBMCs or a T cell subset sorted from them (not recorded which). This receptor was taken from an adult woman who had mild COVID-19 (a few samples of this study predate the infection). Cell type and time point are not known. The CDR3 coding sequence is TGTGCCAGCAGCCGATCAGGGACCGCCGGCAATCAGCCCCAGCATTTT. It translates to CASSRSGTAGNQPQHF.